This entry describes one T cell receptor beta chain. This record belongs to a study of blood T cell repertoires in COVID-19. Study information: PBMCs, B-cell-depleted T cells, or T cells were the source of the cDNA or gDNA that made up the material.

Authors' data handling: It was from reference gene primer amplification that nucleated cell counts were estimated. Libraries were prepared by immunoSEQ multiplex PCR; TCRdb keeps only in-frame clonotypes and omits some of them. The V and J calls and clone size are taken from that table; D and trimming were inferred from the DNA. There are approximately 70,000 clones in the sample; roughly 84% occur only once, and about 10% lies in the top ten. The CDR3 extends over 14 amino acids. Trimming shortened V by 5 bases and J by 2 bases, and 10 bases separated the two germline ends. The V gene's germline CDR1 is LNHDA and CDR2 SQIVND (reference sequence).

The rearrangement links TRBV19 to TRBJ1-5; TRBD1 is a possible D gene (5 bases). The sequencing input was peripheral blood. This receptor was identified in a woman between 50 and 59 years old with acute or convalescent COVID-19. The CDR3 sequence is CASSETRGNQPQHF. In nucleotides, the CDR3 is TGTGCCAGTAGTGAAACCAGGGGCAATCAGCCCCAGCATTTT.